Presented here are 21 T cell receptor beta chains from one specimen sequenced in a study of T cell responses to AZD1222 COVID-19 vaccine. Generated by immunoSEQ multiplex PCR, the TCRdb table keeps only in-frame clones and is missing some. This repertoire shows around 110,000 clones, 92% found once; its top ten account for roughly 8.7%. Here the sequenced sample was peripheral blood, taken 28 days after the second AZD1222 dose. The receptors shown here come from an adult who received the AZD1222 COVID-19 vaccine.

This clone was seen once. The chain uses TRBV9 and TRBJ1-6, with D unclear. Trimming took off 2 bases at V and 7 bases at J, with 16 bases between the two ends. There are 16 residues in the CDR3. Germline V gene data show CDR1 as SGDLS and CDR2 as YYNGEE. The CDR3 reads CASSVGLDGWNSPLHF. The CDR3 region has the DNA TGTGCCAGCAGCGTCGGACTGGACGGGTGGAATTCACCCCTCCACTTT.

The J gene is TRBJ1-2, the V gene TRBV14, with D perhaps matching TRBD1 (5 bases). CDR1 SGHDN and CDR2 FVKESK come from the germline V gene. Trimming cost V 1 base and J 5 bases, with 17 bases left between them. The CDR3 is 16 residues long. CDR3 sequence: CASSQVRTQGLYGYTF. The CDR3 DNA reads as TGTGCCAGCAGCCAAGTCCGCACTCAGGGTTTATATGGCTACACCTTC.

This chain joins TRBV7-9 and TRBJ1-1; 7 nucleotides agree with TRBD1. This CDR3 comprises 13 residues. Germline loops: CDR1 SEHNR, CDR2 FQNEAQ (reference sequence). With 5 bases clipped from V and 5 bases from J, the junction kept 5 bases outside the gene matches. Written as DNA, the CDR3 is TGTGCCAGCAGCGCAACAGGGGAAACTGAAGCTTTCTTT. Protein product: CASSATGETEAFF. Variable domain in full (rest from reference TRBV7-9 and TRBJ1-1): DTGVSQNPRHKITKRGQNVTFRCDPISEHNRLYWYRQTLGQGPEFLTYFQNEAQLEKSRLLSDRFSAERPKGSFSTLEIQRTEQGDSAMYLCASSATGETEAFFGQGTRLTVV.

The V call is TRBV7-2, the J call TRBJ2-3; D is possibly TRBD1 or TRBD2 (6 bases each). Between the trimmed V and J ends, which lost 1 base and 2 bases, there was a span of 10 bases. The CDR3 loop spans 15 amino acids. Germline CDR1 and CDR2: SGHTA and FQGNSA. The CDR3 loop reads CASSLGGDITDTQYF. The CDR3 region has the DNA TGTGCCAGCAGCTTAGGGGGGGACATCACAGATACGCAGTATTTT.

The rearrangement uses TRBV11-2 and TRBJ2-1; D not resolved. The CDR3 is made up of 16 amino acids. Germline CDR1 SGHAT, CDR2 FQNNGV. The V end lost 5 bases, the J end lost 0 bases, and 14 bases lay between the germline ends. The chain's CDR3 is CASSLVARSSYNEQFF. The CDR3 coding sequence is TGTGCCAGCAGCCTAGTGGCCCGCAGCTCCTACAATGAGCAGTTCTTC.

The CDR3 DNA is TGTGCCAGCAAGGAGGCCCCGAATTCACCCCTCCACTTT. It translates to CASKEAPNSPLHF. This chain uses TRBV19 with TRBJ1-6; D is unresolved. V shed 9 bases and J shed 7 bases, with 13 bases lying between them. The CDR3 contains 13 residues. CDR1 and CDR2 (germline): LNHDA, SQIVND (reference sequence). Based on the CDR3 plus reference TRBV19 and TRBJ1-6, the full variable domain is DGGITQSPKYLFRKEGQNVTLSCEQNLNHDAMYWYRQDPGQGLRLIYYSQIVNDFQKGDIAEGYSVSREKKESFPLTVTSAQKNPTAFYLCASKEAPNSPLHFGNGTRLTVT.

V and J are TRBV24-1 and TRBJ2-5; 8 nucleotides agree with TRBD1. Germline CDR1 is KGHDR and CDR2 is SFDVKD. The CDR3 length is 16 residues. V trimming: 4 bases; J trimming: 2 bases; junction bases outside the gene matches: 8. This CDR3 reads CATSESRRGLQETQYF. The CDR3 DNA sequence: TGTGCCACCAGTGAGTCCCGCAGGGGGCTGCAAGAGACCCAGTACTTC.

V is TRBV12-5 and J is TRBJ2-7, with D unclear. Trimming left V 5 bases short and J 1 base short, with 3 bases between. Germline V gene data show CDR1 as LGHNT and CDR2 as FRNRAP. This CDR3 spans 11 amino acids. CDR3 region: CASGMSYEQYF. As DNA, the CDR3 is TGTGCTAGTGGTATGTCCTACGAGCAGTACTTC.

This clone was counted between two and nine times. The chain has TRBV25-1 and TRBJ1-5; D is uncertain. The V gene's germline CDR1 is MGHDK and CDR2 SYGVNS. The CDR3 runs 14 residues. Trimming stripped 1 base from V and 1 base from J, with 5 bases between. CDR3 in amino acids: CASSELLSNQPQHF. CDR3 bases: TGTGCCAGCAGTGAATTGCTCAGCAATCAGCCCCAGCATTTT.

The CDR3 sequence: CASSRDSSGNTIYF. The CDR3, as DNA: TGTGCCAGCAGCCGTGACAGCTCTGGAAACACCATATATTTT. The V gene is TRBV4-2, the J gene TRBJ1-3; D is possibly TRBD1 (5 bases). Germline V gives CDR1 LGHNA, CDR2 YNFKEQ. This CDR3 comprises 14 residues. The ends were cut back, 4 bases at V and 0 bases at J, with 7 bases in the middle.

This chain connects TRBV12-5 to TRBJ2-5; D possibly corresponds to TRBD2 (7 bases). CDR1 and CDR2 (germline): LGHNT, FRNRAP. CDR3 length: 16 amino acids. V lost 9 bases, J lost 0 bases, and 20 bases lay in between. CDR3 sequence: CASPSGRGPNQETQYF. Written as DNA, the CDR3 is TGTGCTAGCCCCAGTGGGCGGGGGCCGAACCAAGAGACCCAGTACTTC.

V is TRBV30 and J is TRBJ2-2; possibly TRBD2 for D (6 bases). V lost 1 base and J lost 5, with 14 bases in between. CDR3 length: 15 amino acids. CDR1 is GTSNPN, CDR2 SVGIG, per germline (reference sequence). CDR3 in amino acids: CAWSELALRTGELFF. CDR3 sequence (DNA): TGTGCCTGGAGTGAACTAGCCTTGAGAACCGGGGAGCTGTTTTTT. The variable domain in full, completed from reference TRBV30 and TRBJ2-2, reads SQTIHQWPATLVQPVGSPLSLECTVEGTSNPNLYWYRQAAGRGLQLLFYSVGIGQISSEVPQNLSASRPQDRQFILSSKKLLLSDSGFYLCAWSELALRTGELFFGEGSRLTVL.

The J gene is TRBJ2-1, the V gene TRBV5-6; TRBD1 agrees at 10 bases. From germline, CDR1 is SGHDT and CDR2 YYEEEE. The junction had 9 bases not matched to a gene; V was cut back by 4 bases and J by 5 bases. The length of the CDR3 is 16 residues. The CDR3 bases are TGTGCCAGCAGCATCATGACAGGGGGCGGAAACAATGAGCAGTTCTTC. Its translation: CASSIMTGGGNNEQFF.

The J gene is TRBJ1-1, the V gene TRBV18, with a tentative D call TRBD1 (5 bases). V was clipped by 5 bases and J by 0 bases, with 10 bases between them. CDR3 length: 14 residues. The germline V gene encodes CDR1 KGHSH and CDR2 LQKENI. CDR3 loop: CASSSQDMNTEAFF. The CDR3 DNA is TGTGCCAGCTCATCGCAGGACATGAACACTGAAGCTTTCTTT.

J is TRBJ1-1 and V is TRBV4-1; D gene unclear. V lost 4 bases and J 1 base, leaving 7 bases between the germline ends. The CDR3 is 13 amino acids. Per germline, CDR1 MGHRA and CDR2 YSYEKL. CDR3 bases: TGCGCCAGCAGCCTACCCCAGAACACTGAAGCTTTCTTT. This translates into CASSLPQNTEAFF.

The chain is built from TRBV6-6 and TRBJ1-1; 11 nucleotides align to TRBD1. The trim removed 7 bases at V and 6 bases at J, leaving 16 bases unmatched. CDR3 length equals 17 residues. In germline, CDR1 is MNHNY, CDR2 SVGAGI (reference sequence). CDR3 region: CASTRDRGSNGSAEAFF. The DNA of the CDR3 is TGTGCCAGCACTCGGGACAGGGGGAGCAATGGGTCAGCTGAAGCTTTCTTT.

The DNA of the CDR3 is TGCGCCAGCAGCTCTAAACAGGGGACTGAAGCTTTCTTT. This codes for CASSSKQGTEAFF. The chain links TRBV5-1 to TRBJ1-1; 7 nucleotides align to TRBD1. Germline trimming cut 3 bases from V and 5 bases from J; bases unmatched to any gene: 4. This CDR3 has 13 residues. Per the germline V gene, CDR1 is SGHRS and CDR2 is YFSETQ.

The genes are TRBV14 and TRBJ1-4; the D is unclear. The CDR3 length is 19 residues. V shed 3 bases and J shed 0 bases, with 20 bases lying between them. Germline CDR1 SGHDN, CDR2 FVKESK. CDR3 protein: CASSHPRNDLVATNEKLFF. The DNA for the CDR3 is TGTGCCAGCAGCCACCCCCGGAACGATTTAGTTGCAACTAATGAAAAACTGTTTTTT.

The chain employs TRBV19 and TRBJ1-2; 9 bases are shared with TRBD1. With V trimmed by 4 bases and J by 7 bases, 1 base remained unmatched. The length of the CDR3 is 12 residues. Germline lookup yields CDR1 LNHDA and CDR2 SQIVND (reference sequence). In nucleotides, the CDR3 is TGTGCCAGTAGTAAGGACAGGGGTGGCTACACCTTC. Residues: CASSKDRGGYTF.

V and J are TRBV5-6 and TRBJ1-5; TRBD1 is a possible D gene (6 bases). Germline CDR1 and CDR2: SGHDT and YYEEEE. V lost 6 bases to trimming and J lost 1 base, with 14 bases between them. The CDR3 length is 15 residues. In nucleotides, the CDR3 is TGTGCCAGCACAACGAGGGGGATAAGCAATCAGCCCCAGCATTTT. This translates into CASTTRGISNQPQHF. Variable domain in full (rest from reference TRBV5-6 and TRBJ1-5): DAGVTQSPTHLIKTRGQQVTLRCSPKSGHDTVSWYQQALGQGPQFIFQYYEEEERQRGNFPDRFSGHQFPNYSSELNVNALLLGDSALYLCASTTRGISNQPQHFGDGTRLSIL.

CDR3 in amino acids: CASSPTDRVEQFF. CDR3 nucleotides: TGTGCCAGCAGTCCGACCGACAGGGTTGAGCAGTTCTTC. The J gene is TRBJ2-1, the V gene TRBV27; 7 bases map to TRBD1. The germline V gene has CDR1 MNHEY and CDR2 SMNVEV (reference sequence). V gave up 5 bases and J gave up 9 bases; unmatched junction bases: 7. The CDR3 has 13 amino acids.